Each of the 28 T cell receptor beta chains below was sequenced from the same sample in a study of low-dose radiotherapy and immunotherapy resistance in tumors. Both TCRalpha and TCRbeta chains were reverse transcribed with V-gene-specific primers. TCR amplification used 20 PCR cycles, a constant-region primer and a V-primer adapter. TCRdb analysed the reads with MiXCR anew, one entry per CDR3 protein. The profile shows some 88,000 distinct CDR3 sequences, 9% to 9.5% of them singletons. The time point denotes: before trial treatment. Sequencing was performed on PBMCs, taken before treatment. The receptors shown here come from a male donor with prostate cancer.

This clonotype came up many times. CDR3 nucleotide sequence: TGCGCCAGCAGAGGCCTCGGGGGCCGGGACACTGAAGCTTTCTTT. As protein: CASRGLGGRDTEAFF. The rearrangement links TRBV5-1 to TRBJ1-1; TRBD1 is a possible D gene (6 bases). The CDR3 spans 15 residues. Deletions cut 5 bases from V and 3 bases from J, with 17 bases between. Germline loops: CDR1 SGHRS, CDR2 YFSETQ.

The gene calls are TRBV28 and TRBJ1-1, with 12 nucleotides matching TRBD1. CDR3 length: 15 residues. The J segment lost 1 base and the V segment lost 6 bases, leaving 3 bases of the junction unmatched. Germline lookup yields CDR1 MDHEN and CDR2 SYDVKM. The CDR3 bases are TGTGCCAGCAGGGGACAGGGGGCGCGGAACACTGAAGCTTTCTTT. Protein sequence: CASRGQGARNTEAFF.

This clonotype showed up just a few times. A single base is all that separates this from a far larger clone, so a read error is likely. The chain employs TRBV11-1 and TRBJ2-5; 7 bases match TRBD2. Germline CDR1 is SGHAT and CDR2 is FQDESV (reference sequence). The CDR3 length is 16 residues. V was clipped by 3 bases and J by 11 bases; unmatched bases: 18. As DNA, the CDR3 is TGTGCCAGCAGCTTGGTCTCCTACGGGACTACCAATGAGCAGTACTTC. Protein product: CASSLVSYGTTNEQYF.

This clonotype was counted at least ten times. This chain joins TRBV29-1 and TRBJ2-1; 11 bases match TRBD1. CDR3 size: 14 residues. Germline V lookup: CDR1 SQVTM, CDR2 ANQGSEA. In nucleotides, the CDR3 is TGCAGTCACACCGGGACAGGGGGGAGTGGGGGGCAGTTCTTC. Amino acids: CSHTGTGGSGGQFF.

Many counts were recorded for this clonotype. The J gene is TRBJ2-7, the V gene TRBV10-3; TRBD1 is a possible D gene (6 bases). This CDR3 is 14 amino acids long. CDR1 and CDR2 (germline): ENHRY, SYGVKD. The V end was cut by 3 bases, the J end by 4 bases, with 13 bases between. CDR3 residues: CAISDKGVDYEQYF. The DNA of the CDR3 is TGTGCCATCAGTGATAAGGGGGTCGATTACGAGCAGTACTTC.

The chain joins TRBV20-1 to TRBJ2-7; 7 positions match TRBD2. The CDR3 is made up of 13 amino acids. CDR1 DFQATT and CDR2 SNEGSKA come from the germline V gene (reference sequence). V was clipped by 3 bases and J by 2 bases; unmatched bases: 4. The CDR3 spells CSAREAGPYEQYF. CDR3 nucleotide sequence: TGCAGTGCTAGGGAAGCGGGGCCCTACGAGCAGTACTTC.

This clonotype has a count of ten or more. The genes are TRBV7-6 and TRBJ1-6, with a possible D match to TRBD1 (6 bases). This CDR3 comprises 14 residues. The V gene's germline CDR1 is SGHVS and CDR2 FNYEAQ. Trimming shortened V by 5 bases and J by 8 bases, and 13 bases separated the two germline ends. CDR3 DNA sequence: TGTGCCAGCAGCCGTGGGCAGGGGCATTCACCCCTCCACTTT. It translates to CASSRGQGHSPLHF.

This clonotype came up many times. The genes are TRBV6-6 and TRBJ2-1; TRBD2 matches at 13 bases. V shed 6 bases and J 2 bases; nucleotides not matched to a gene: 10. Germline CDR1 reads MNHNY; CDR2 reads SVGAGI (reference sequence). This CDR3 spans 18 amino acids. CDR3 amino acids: CASSLGLAGALPYNEQFF. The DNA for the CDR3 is TGTGCCAGCAGCTTAGGACTAGCGGGAGCCCTGCCCTACAATGAGCAGTTCTTC.

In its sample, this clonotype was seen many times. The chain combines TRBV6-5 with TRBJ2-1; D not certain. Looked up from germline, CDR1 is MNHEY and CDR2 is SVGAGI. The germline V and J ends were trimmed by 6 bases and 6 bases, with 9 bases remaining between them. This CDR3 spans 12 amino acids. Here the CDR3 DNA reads TGTGCCAGCAGCCGCCGTGGCAATGAGCAGTTCTTC. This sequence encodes CASSRRGNEQFF.

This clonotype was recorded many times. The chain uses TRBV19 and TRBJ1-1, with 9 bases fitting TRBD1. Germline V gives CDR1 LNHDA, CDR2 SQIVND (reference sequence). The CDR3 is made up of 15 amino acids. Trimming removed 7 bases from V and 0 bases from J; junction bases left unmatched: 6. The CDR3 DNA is TGTGCCAGTACCCCGGGGGACAGGGTGAACACTGAAGCTTTCTTT. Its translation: CASTPGDRVNTEAFF.

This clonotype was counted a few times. CDR3 loop: CASRIGEGYGYTF. The CDR3 coding sequence is TGTGCCAGCAGGATCGGGGAAGGCTATGGCTACACCTTC. V and J are TRBV27 and TRBJ1-2; D is undetermined. The V gene's germline CDR1 is MNHEY and CDR2 SMNVEV (reference sequence). The CDR3 contains 13 residues. V lost 6 bases to trimming and J lost 4 bases, with 12 bases between them.

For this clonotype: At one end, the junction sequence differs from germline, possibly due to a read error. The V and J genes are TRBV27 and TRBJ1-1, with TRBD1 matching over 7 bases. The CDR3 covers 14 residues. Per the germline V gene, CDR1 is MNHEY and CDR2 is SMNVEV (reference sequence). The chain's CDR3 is CACSLQGSYTEAFF. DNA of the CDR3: TGTGCCTGCAGTTTACAGGGGAGTTACACTGAAGCTTTCTTT.

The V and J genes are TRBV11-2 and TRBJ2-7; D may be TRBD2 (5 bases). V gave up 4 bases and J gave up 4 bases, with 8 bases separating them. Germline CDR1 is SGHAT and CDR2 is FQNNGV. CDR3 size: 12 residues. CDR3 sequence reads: CASSSAGYEQYF. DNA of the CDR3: TGTGCCAGCAGCTCCGCGGGTTACGAGCAGTACTTC.

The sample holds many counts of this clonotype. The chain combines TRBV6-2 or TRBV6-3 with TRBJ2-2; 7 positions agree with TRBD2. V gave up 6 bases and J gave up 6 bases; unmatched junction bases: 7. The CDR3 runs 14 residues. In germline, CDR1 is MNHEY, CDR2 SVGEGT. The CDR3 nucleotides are TGTGCCAGCAGAGAGCCGGCGGGGGCCGGGGAGCTGTTTTTT. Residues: CASREPAGAGELFF.

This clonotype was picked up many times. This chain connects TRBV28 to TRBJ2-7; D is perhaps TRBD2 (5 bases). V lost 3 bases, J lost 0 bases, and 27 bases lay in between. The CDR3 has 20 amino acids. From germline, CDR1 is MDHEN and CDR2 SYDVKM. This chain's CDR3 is CASSLLWHYEEAWSSYEQYF. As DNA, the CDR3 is TGTGCCAGCAGTTTGCTTTGGCACTATGAGGAGGCTTGGAGCTCCTACGAGCAGTACTTC. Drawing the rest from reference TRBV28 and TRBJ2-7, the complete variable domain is DVKVTQSSRYLVKRTGEKVFLECVQDMDHENMFWYRQDPGLGLRLIYFSYDVKMKEKGDIPEGYSVSREKKERFSLILESASTNQTSMYLCASSLLWHYEEAWSSYEQYFGPGTRLTVT.

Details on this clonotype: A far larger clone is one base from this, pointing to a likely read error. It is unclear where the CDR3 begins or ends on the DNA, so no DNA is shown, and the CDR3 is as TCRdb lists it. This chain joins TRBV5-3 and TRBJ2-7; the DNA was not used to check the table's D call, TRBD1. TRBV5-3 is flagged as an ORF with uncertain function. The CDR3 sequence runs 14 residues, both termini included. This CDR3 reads CASSFGQGAREQNF.

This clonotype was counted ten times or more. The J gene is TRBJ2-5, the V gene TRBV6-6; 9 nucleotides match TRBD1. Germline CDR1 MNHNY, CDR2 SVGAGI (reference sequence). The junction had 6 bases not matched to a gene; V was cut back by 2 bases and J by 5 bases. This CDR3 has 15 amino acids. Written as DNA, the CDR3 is TGTGCCAGCAGTTACGGCACAGGGGGCGTGGAGACCCAGTACTTC. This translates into CASSYGTGGVETQYF.

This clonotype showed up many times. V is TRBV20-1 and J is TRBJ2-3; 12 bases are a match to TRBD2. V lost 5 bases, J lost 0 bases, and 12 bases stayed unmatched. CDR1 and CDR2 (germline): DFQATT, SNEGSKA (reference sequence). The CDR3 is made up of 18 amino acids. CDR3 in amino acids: CSAQGLAGPGTSTDTQYF. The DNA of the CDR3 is TGCAGTGCTCAGGGACTAGCGGGTCCCGGAACTAGCACAGATACGCAGTATTTT.

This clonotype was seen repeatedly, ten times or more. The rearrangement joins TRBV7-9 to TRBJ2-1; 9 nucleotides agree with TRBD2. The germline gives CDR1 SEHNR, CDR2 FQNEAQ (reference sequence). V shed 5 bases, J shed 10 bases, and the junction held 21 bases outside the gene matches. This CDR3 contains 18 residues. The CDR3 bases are TGTGCCAGCAGCCCCCTCTTCTCCACTAAGCGGGAGGACGGGGAGCAGTTCTTC. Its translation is CASSPLFSTKREDGEQFF.

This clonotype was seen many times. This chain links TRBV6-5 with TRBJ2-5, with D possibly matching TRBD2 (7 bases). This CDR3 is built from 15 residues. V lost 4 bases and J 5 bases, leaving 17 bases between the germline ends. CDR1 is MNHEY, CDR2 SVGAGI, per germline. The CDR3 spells CASSSEGEGMETQYF. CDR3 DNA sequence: TGTGCCAGCAGTTCCGAGGGGGAGGGGATGGAGACCCAGTACTTC.

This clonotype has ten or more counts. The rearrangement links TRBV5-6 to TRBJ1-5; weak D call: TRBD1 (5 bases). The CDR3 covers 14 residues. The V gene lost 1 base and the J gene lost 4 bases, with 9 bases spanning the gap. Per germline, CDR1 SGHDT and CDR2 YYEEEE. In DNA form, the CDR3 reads TGTGCCAGCAGCTTGACAGGCCAGAATCAGCCCCAGCATTTT. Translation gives CASSLTGQNQPQHF. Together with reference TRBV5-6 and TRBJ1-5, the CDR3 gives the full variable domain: DAGVTQSPTHLIKTRGQQVTLRCSPKSGHDTVSWYQQALGQGPQFIFQYYEEEERQRGNFPDRFSGHQFPNYSSELNVNALLLGDSALYLCASSLTGQNQPQHFGDGTRLSIL.

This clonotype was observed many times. This CDR3 is CASSLEQGNQPQHF. CDR3 sequence (DNA): TGTGCCAGCAGCTTAGAACAGGGGAATCAGCCCCAGCATTTT. The chain employs TRBV7-2 and TRBJ1-5, with 7 bases matching TRBD1. Germline CDR1 reads SGHTA; CDR2 reads FQGNSA. V was pared by 1 base and J by 4 bases, with 1 base of the junction left unmatched. CDR3 size: 14 residues.

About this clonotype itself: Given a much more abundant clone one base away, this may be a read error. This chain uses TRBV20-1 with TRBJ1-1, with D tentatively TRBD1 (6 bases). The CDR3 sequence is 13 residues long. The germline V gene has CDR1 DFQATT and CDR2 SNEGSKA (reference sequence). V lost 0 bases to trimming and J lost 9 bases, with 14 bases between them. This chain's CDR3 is CSARDGQTDKAFF. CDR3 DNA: TGCAGTGCTAGAGATGGACAGACGGATAAAGCTTTCTTT.

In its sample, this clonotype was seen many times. The CDR3 region is CASSQDLGRTNTGELFF. The CDR3 DNA sequence: TGTGCCAGCAGCCAAGATTTAGGGAGGACGAACACCGGGGAGCTGTTTTTT. The rearrangement uses TRBV4-2 and TRBJ2-2, with TRBD2 as a possible D gene (6 bases). CDR3 size: 17 residues. Trimming took 0 bases from V and 0 from J, leaving 11 bases between them. CDR1 LGHNA and CDR2 YNFKEQ come from the germline V gene.

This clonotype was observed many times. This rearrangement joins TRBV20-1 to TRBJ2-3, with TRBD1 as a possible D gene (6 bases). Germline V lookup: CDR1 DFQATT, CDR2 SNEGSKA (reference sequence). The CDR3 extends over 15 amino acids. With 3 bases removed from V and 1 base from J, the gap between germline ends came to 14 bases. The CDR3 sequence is CSASPLQGGTDTQYF. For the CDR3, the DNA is TGCAGTGCTAGTCCTTTACAGGGTGGCACAGATACGCAGTATTTT.

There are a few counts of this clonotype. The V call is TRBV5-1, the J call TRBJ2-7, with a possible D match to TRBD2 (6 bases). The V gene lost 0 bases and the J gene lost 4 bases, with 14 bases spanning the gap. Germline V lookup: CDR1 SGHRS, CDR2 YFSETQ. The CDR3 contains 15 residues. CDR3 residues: CASSLARGTLYEQYF. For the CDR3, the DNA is TGCGCCAGCAGCTTGGCCCGGGGGACCCTATACGAGCAGTACTTC. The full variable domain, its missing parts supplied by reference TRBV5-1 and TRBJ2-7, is KAGVTQTPRYLIKTRGQQVTLSCSPISGHRSVSWYQQTPGQGLQFLFEYFSETQRNKGNFPGRFSGRQFSNSRSEMNVSTLELGDSALYLCASSLARGTLYEQYFGPGTRLTVT.

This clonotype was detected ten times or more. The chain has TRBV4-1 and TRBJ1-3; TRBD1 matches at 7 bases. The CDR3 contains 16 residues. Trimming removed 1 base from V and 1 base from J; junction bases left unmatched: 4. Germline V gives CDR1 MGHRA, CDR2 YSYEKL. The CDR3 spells CASSQVGGASGNTIYF. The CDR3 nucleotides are TGCGCCAGCAGCCAAGTAGGGGGCGCGTCTGGAAACACCATATATTTT.

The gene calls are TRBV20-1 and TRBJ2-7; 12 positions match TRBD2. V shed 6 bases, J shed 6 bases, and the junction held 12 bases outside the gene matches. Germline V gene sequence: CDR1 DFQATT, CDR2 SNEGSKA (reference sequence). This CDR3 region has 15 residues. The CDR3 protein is CSAPGLAGTLFEQYF. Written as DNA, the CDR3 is TGCAGTGCCCCCGGACTAGCGGGAACTCTTTTCGAGCAGTACTTC.